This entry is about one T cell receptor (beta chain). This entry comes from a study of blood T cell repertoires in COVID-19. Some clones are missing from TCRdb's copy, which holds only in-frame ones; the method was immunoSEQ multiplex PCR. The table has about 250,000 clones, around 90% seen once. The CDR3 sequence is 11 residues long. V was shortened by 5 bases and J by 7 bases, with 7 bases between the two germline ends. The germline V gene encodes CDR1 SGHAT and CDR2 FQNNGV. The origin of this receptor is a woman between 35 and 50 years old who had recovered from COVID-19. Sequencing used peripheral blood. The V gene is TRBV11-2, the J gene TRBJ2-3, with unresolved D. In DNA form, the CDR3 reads TGTGCCAGCAGCCAACTCTATACGCAGTATTTT. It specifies CASSQLYTQYF.